This is a list of T cell receptor beta chains from one sample in a study of low-dose radiotherapy and immunotherapy resistance in tumors. TCRdb recomputed calls from the reads with MiXCR, one row per CDR3 protein. The sample lists tens of thousands of distinct CDR3 sequences; 20% to 25% were seen once. The sequences come from PBMCs, collected after low-dose radiotherapy plus immunotherapy. The receptors were sampled from a female donor with ovarian cancer. The CDR3 runs from the conserved cysteine through the conserved F or W. The D gene is left open where the match is weak. Clone size appears in some rows only: once, few, many, or a class for an expanded clone.

many	TRBJ2-1	TRBV5-1	NA	CASSLHSTDNEQFF	TGCGCCAGCAGCTTGCACTCGACAGACAATGAGCAGTTCTTC
many	TRBJ2-7	TRBV5-1	TRBD2	CASSGTSGASYEQYF	TGCGCCAGCAGCGGGACTAGCGGGGCCTCCTACGAGCAGTACTTC
many	TRBJ2-5	TRBV4-2	TRBD2	CASSQESGTSQETQYF	TGTGCCAGCAGCCAAGAGTCCGGGACTAGCCAAGAGACCCAGTACTTC
many	TRBJ2-2	TRBV20-1	TRBD1	CSAYGQGNTGELFF	TGCAGTGCTTACGGACAGGGGAACACCGGGGAGCTGTTTTTT
NA	TRBJ2-3	TRBV12-3/TRBV12-4	NA	CASRRETDTQYF	TGTGCCAGTAGGAGAGAGACAGATACGCAGTATTTT
many	TRBJ2-2	TRBV12-3/TRBV12-4	TRBD2	CASSFGSGAGELFF	TGTGCCAGCAGTTTCGGTAGCGGGGCCGGGGAGCTGTTTTTT
many	TRBJ1-6	TRBV3-1	TRBD1	CASSGTVLDNSPLHF	TGTGCCAGCAGCGGGACAGTTCTGGATAATTCACCCCTCCACTTT
many	TRBJ1-2	TRBV7-9	TRBD1	CASSLSVRGRSDGYTF	TGTGCCAGCAGCTTAAGCGTCAGGGGGCGCTCGGATGGCTACACCTTC
NA	TRBJ2-3	TRBV9	NA	CASSVRGESTDTQYF	TGTGCCAGCAGCGTACGAGGGGAGAGCACAGATACGCAGTATTTT
NA	TRBJ1-3	TRBV5-1	NA	CASSATRGAGTGNTTYF	TGCGCCAGCAGCGCAACAAGGGGCGCAGGGACTGGAAACACCACATATTTT
NA	TRBJ2-1	TRBV5-1	NA	CASSSQPGSYNEQFF	TGCGCCAGCAGCTCCCAGCCGGGTTCCTACAATGAGCAGTTCTTC
few	TRBJ2-7	TRBV7-9	NA	CASSLALLSSYGEQYF	TGTGCCAGCAGCTTAGCCCTCTTATCCAGCTACGGGGAGCAGTACTTC
NA	TRBJ2-7	TRBV5-1	NA	CASSLTASGHEQYF	TGCGCCAGCAGCTTGACGGCCTCGGGCCACGAGCAGTACTTC
many	TRBJ1-1	TRBV6-5	TRBD1	CASSRTGANTEAFF	TGTGCCAGCAGCCGGACAGGCGCCAACACTGAAGCTTTCTTT
many	TRBJ1-1	TRBV29-1	NA	CSVRGDNMNTEAFF	TGCAGCGTCCGGGGGGACAATATGAACACTGAAGCTTTCTTT
many	TRBJ2-1	TRBV20-1	TRBD2	CSARVRGLAGYSEQFF	TGCAGTGCTAGAGTCCGGGGACTAGCGGGTTATAGTGAGCAGTTCTTC
many	TRBJ2-5	TRBV11-1	TRBD2	CASRWGLAGETQYF	TGTGCCAGCAGATGGGGACTAGCCGGTGAGACCCAGTACTTC
many	TRBJ2-3	TRBV5-1	NA	CASSFGATDTQYF	TGTGCCAGCAGTTTTGGAGCCACAGATACGCAGTATTTT
NA	TRBJ2-5	TRBV2	NA	CASTPGSARMTQYF	TGTGCCAGCACTCCAGGGTCGGCCAGGATGACCCAGTACTTC
many	TRBJ2-3	TRBV5-1	TRBD2	CASSSLAGVTDTQYF	TGCGCCAGCAGCTCCCTAGCGGGGGTCACAGATACGCAGTATTTT
NA	TRBJ2-5	TRBV7-8	TRBD2	CASSLGLAGASGHETQYF	TGTGCCAGCAGCTTAGGGCTAGCGGGAGCCTCAGGCCATGAGACCCAGTACTTC
NA	TRBJ2-1	TRBV6-5	NA	CASTAGARSYNEQFF	TGTGCCAGTACTGCGGGGGCCCGCTCCTACAATGAGCAGTTCTTC
many	TRBJ2-3	TRBV6-2/TRBV6-3	NA	CASRQRGSQGSDTQYF	TGTGCCAGCAGACAAAGGGGCTCTCAGGGTTCAGATACGCAGTATTTT
NA	TRBJ2-7	TRBV20-1	TRBD2	CSASSSGMYEQYF	TGCAGTGCTAGTTCTAGCGGAATGTACGAGCAGTACTTC
many	TRBJ2-1	TRBV5-6	TRBD1	CASSAKQGLSYNEQFF	TGTGCCAGCAGCGCGAAACAGGGGCTCTCCTACAATGAGCAGTTCTTC
few	TRBJ2-7	TRBV10-3	NA	CAISESPGTRSSYEQYF	TGTGCCATCAGTGAGTCCCCCGGGACACGGAGCTCCTACGAGCAGTACTTC
many	TRBJ2-1	TRBV27	TRBD2	CASSLFSGSGEQFF	TGTGCCAGCAGTTTATTTAGCGGGAGCGGAGAGCAGTTCTTC
NA	TRBJ2-2	TRBV15	NA	CATSREVSEYEQYFGPNTGELFF	NA
many	TRBJ2-1	TRBV11-2	TRBD1	CASSPQTGTGGINEQFF	TGTGCCAGCAGCCCCCAAACCGGGACAGGGGGGATCAATGAGCAGTTCTTC
NA	TRBJ2-7	TRBV10-2	TRBD1	CASRWTGSYEQYF	TGCGCCAGCAGGTGGACAGGGTCCTACGAGCAGTACTTC
NA	TRBJ2-1	TRBV29-1	TRBD2	CSVEPSGRPSEQFF	TGCAGCGTGGAACCTAGCGGGAGGCCTTCCGAGCAGTTCTTC
many	TRBJ1-1	TRBV11-3	NA	CASSLVSGGRVVETFF	TGTGCCAGCAGCTTAGTTTCCGGGGGTAGGGTCGTGGAAACTTTCTTT
many	TRBJ2-2	TRBV12-3/TRBV12-4	TRBD2	CASSSAGTRGTGELFF	TGTGCCAGCAGTTCGGCCGGGACTAGAGGGACCGGGGAGCTGTTTTTT
NA	TRBJ2-7	TRBV28	NA	CASSSGQTVGSYEQYF	TGTGCCAGCAGTTCTGGACAGACAGTCGGCTCCTACGAGCAGTACTTC
many	TRBJ2-7	TRBV19	TRBD2	CASSIGGTSVYEQYF	TGTGCCAGTAGTATAGGGGGGACTAGCGTTTACGAGCAGTACTTC
NA	TRBJ2-7	TRBV6-2/TRBV6-3	TRBD1	CASSEGQGIGYEQYF	TGTGCCAGCAGTGAGGGACAGGGCATCGGCTACGAGCAGTACTTC
few	TRBJ2-5	TRBV4-1	TRBD2	CASSQDPRGSGGETQYF	TGCGCCAGCAGCCAAGATCCCCGGGGTAGCGGGGGCGAGACCCAGTACTTC
many	TRBJ2-5	TRBV5-1	NA	CASSGSGGGQETQYF	TGCGCCAGCAGCGGCTCCGGGGGCGGGCAAGAGACCCAGTACTTC
many	TRBJ1-6	TRBV9	NA	CASSAGRSPYNSPLHF	TGTGCCAGCAGCGCCGGCAGGAGTCCCTATAATTCACCCCTCCACTTT
many	TRBJ1-1	TRBV7-3	NA	CASSRGVMNTEAFF	TGTGCCAGCAGCAGGGGTGTTATGAACACTGAAGCTTTCTTT
many	TRBJ1-1	TRBV6-2/TRBV6-3	TRBD1	CASRNRGGPEAFF	TGTGCCAGCCGAAACAGGGGAGGGCCTGAAGCTTTCTTT
many	TRBJ2-3	TRBV18	NA	CASSPLGTDTQYF	TGTGCCAGCTCACCATTGGGCACAGATACGCAGTATTTT
many	TRBJ2-1	TRBV20-1	TRBD2	CSARFPLADEQFF	TGCAGTGCTAGATTCCCTCTAGCGGATGAGCAGTTCTTC
many	TRBJ1-5	TRBV19	NA	CASSINGNQPQHF	TGTGCCAGTAGTATCAACGGCAATCAGCCCCAGCATTTT
many	TRBJ1-2	TRBV5-1	NA	CASSLAGVYGYTF	TGCGCCAGCAGCTTGGCTGGGGTTTATGGCTACACCTTC
many	TRBJ1-3	TRBV19	NA	CASSGETRNTIYF	TGTGCCAGTAGTGGAGAGACTCGAAACACCATATATTTT
many	TRBJ1-2	TRBV5-4	TRBD1	CASSSQGQISYGYTF	TGTGCCAGCAGCTCCCAGGGACAGATTTCCTATGGCTACACCTTC
many	TRBJ2-7	TRBV7-9	NA	CASSYREGRGRPEQYF	TGTGCCAGCAGCTATAGGGAGGGCAGGGGGCGGCCCGAGCAGTACTTC
many	TRBJ2-3	TRBV20-1	NA	CSAPTRGVGTDTQYF	TGCAGTGCTCCCACCAGGGGAGTAGGGACAGATACGCAGTATTTT
many	TRBJ2-1	TRBV7-3	TRBD2	CASSVPRSGESYNEQFF	TGTGCCAGCAGCGTCCCGCGAAGCGGGGAGTCCTACAATGAGCAGTTCTTC